This TCR beta chain was identified during a study of shared clonotypes between healthy human individuals. The CD4+ fraction was divided into a CD45RA+ naive subset and a CD45RA-negative memory subset. Sorted-subset replicate PCRs used 200 ng of genomic DNA. This amount corresponded to 30,000 to 35,000 T cell genomes. Produced via immunoSEQ multiplex PCR; TCRdb's table is partial and in-frame only. This sample has roughly 2,300,000 clones, with around 92% found just once. The CDR3 length is 17 residues. V lost 2 bases and J lost 1, with 17 bases in between. Germline V gene data show CDR1 as MGHRA and CDR2 as YSYEKL.

The J gene is TRBJ1-2, the V gene TRBV4-1; D unclear. Sequenced input: naive CD4+ T cells from PBMCs. Subset in this sample: CD45RA+ positively selected. This clonotype originated in a man aged 18 to 35 in good health. Some clones in this sample may be carry-over from other donors' samples. CDR3 sequence: CASSQPLGHADNYGYTF. CDR3 bases: TGCGCCAGCAGCCAACCCCTCGGTCACGCGGATAACTATGGCTACACCTTC.